This TCR beta chain was obtained from a study of CD4+ T cells in melanoma. Study-wide findings and caveats: CD8+ T cell, macrophage and B cell function reportedly correlated with neoantigen-specific CD4+ T cells. Reportedly, melanoma neoantigen-specific CD4+ T cells showed varied differentiation states.

This clone has only one observation. Antigen: not known. The assay was immunoSEQ multiplex PCR, and TCRdb's table has in-frame clones only and misses some. This sample has tens of thousands of clones; 55% to 75% occur once, and the top ten carry about 5%. The CDR3 covers 13 residues. Between the trimmed V and J ends, which lost 2 bases and 4 bases, there was a span of 10 bases. CDR1 and CDR2 (germline): GTSNPN, SVGIG (reference sequence). Sequencing was performed on tumor tissue. This TCR came from a human donor with melanoma. The rearrangement links TRBV30 to TRBJ2-3; D call uncertain. This CDR3 reads CAWSFIRSDTQYF. For the CDR3, the DNA is TGTGCCTGGAGTTTCATCCGGTCAGATACGCAGTATTTT.